The entry below gives a single TCR beta chain sequence along with its context. Its antigen remains unidentified. No clone much larger than this one lies a single base away; base qualities are absent. This specimen belongs to a study of blood T cell repertoires in COVID-19 (TCRdb year 2020). Regarding the study in general: The collaborator samples originated in the United States, Italy and Spain and spanned the acute and convalescent phases of COVID-19. The material from the prospective study consisted of cDNA or gDNA derived from T cells, B-cell-depleted T cells, or PBMCs. The dataset comprised deeply sampled blood TCRbeta repertoires from subjects exposed to, actively infected with, or recovered from COVID-19. The repertoires were released in a freely available public database meant as a resource for research on the immune response to SARS-CoV-2. Samples were obtained from the ongoing ImmuneRACE study (first 160 participants) and from some 1,300 subjects provided by 6 global collaborators. A de-identified subject ID, COVID-19 status, age in years and sex were almost always included in the sample metadata. Where HLA class I and class II types were available, the types were taken from metadata supplied by the sample provider, not from assay-based typing. Broader findings and caveats from the paper: The quantity of clinical and demographic metadata differed by source and by participant and was supplied without curation.

TCRbeta CDR3 regions were amplified from genomic DNA using the immunoSEQ Assay, a bias-controlled multiplex PCR. Per the source publication's procedure: The number of nucleated cells in each sample was estimated by amplification of reference gene primers within the assay. To quantify the absolute abundance of each unique TCRbeta CDR3 rearrangement, sequence reads were collapsed and filtered. For each sample, productive Simpson clonality was calculated by taking the square root of Simpson's diversity index across productive rearrangements. TCRdb retrieved this table from immuneACCESS and kept in-frame rearrangements only. Not all clones are present; in checked studies, unresolved V genes account for under half, and no reason is known for the remainder. From that table come the V and J calls and clone size; the DNA was used to work out D and trimming. The sample table contains some 150,000 clones; only one count was recorded for 80% of them. The ten largest clones represent 10% to 15% of the sample.

Including the terminal cysteine and phenylalanine, the CDR3 comprises 17 residues. Only the CDR3 region is kept as DNA, spanning 51 bases read in frame from base 1. V loses 2 bases at its end and J loses 1 base; junction bases beyond the gene matches: 9. CDR1 SEHNR and CDR2 FQNEAQ were looked up in the germline V gene (reference sequence). Each collaborating institution followed its own protocols to collect whole blood in K2EDTA tubes. For TCRbeta analysis, collaborators shipped samples as frozen whole blood, isolated PBMCs, or DNA extracted from either of those sample types. The chain employs TRBV7-9 and TRBJ2-5, with 8 central nucleotides matching TRBD2. Material: peripheral blood. This TCR was sampled from a man aged 55-75 years with active or convalescent COVID-19. In nucleotides, the sequence is TGTGCCAGCAGCTTATCCCGGGGGGGACTGGGCCAAGAGACCCAGTACTTC. This is translated as CASSLSRGGLGQETQYF. The entire variable domain, with the stretches around the CDR3 drawn from the reference TRBV7-9 and TRBJ2-5 proteins, is DTGVSQNPRHKITKRGQNVTFRCDPISEHNRLYWYRQTLGQGPEFLTYFQNEAQLEKSRLLSDRFSAERPKGSFSTLEIQRTEQGDSAMYLCASSLSRGGLGQETQYFGPGTRLLVL.